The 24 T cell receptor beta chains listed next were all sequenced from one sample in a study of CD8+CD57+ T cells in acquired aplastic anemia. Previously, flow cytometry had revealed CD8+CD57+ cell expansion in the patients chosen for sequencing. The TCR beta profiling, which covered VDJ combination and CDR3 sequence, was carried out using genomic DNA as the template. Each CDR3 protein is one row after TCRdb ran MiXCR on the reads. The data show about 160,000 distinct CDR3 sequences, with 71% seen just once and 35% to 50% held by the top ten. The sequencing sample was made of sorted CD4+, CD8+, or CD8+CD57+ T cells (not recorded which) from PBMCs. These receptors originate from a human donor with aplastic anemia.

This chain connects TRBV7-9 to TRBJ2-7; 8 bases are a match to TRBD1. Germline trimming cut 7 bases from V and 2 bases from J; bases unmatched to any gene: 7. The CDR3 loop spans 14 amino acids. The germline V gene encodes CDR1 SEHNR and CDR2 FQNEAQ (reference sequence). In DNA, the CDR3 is TGTGCCAGCACCTGGACAGGGCTTCCCTACGAGCAGTACTTC. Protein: CASTWTGLPYEQYF.

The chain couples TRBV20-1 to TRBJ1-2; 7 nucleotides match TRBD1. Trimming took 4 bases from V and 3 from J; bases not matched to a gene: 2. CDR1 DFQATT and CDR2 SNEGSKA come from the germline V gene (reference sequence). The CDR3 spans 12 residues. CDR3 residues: CSANTGDYGYTF. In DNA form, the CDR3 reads TGCAGTGCTAATACAGGGGACTATGGCTACACCTTC.

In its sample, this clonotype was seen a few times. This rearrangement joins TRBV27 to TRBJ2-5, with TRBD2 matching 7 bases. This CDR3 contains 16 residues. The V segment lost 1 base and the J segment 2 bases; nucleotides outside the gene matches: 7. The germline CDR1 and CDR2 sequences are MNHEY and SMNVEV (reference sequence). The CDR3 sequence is CASSLYGGLGQETQYF. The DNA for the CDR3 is TGTGCCAGCAGTTTATACGGGGGGTTGGGGCAAGAGACCCAGTACTTC.

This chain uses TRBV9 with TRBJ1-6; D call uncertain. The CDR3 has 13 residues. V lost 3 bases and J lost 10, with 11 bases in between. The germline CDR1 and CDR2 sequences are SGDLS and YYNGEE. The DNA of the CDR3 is TGTGCCAGCAGCGCAAGGGATGACTCACCCCTCCACTTT. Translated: CASSARDDSPLHF.

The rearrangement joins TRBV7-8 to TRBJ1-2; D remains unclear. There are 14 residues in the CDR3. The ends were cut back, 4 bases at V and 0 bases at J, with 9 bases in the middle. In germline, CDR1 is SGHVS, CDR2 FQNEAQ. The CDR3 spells CASSSLQPNYGYTF. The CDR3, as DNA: TGTGCCAGCAGCTCGCTACAGCCTAACTATGGCTACACCTTC.

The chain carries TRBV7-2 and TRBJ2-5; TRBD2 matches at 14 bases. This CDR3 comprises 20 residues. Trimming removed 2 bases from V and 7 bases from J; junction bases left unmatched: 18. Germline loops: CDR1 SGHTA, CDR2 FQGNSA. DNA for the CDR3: TGTGCCAGCAGCTTACGGCACGGGACTAGCGGGGGTAGGGGAGAGGGGACCCAGTACTTC. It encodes CASSLRHGTSGGRGEGTQYF.

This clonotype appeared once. The DNA of the CDR3 is TGCGCCAGCAGTCTACTTTCGAGGGAGCAGTTCTTC. Its protein product is CASSLLSREQFF. The gene calls are TRBV5-1 and TRBJ2-1; no clear D gene. The CDR3 has 12 amino acids. In germline, CDR1 is SGHRS, CDR2 YFSETQ. The V gene lost 5 bases and the J gene lost 10 bases, with 13 bases spanning the gap.

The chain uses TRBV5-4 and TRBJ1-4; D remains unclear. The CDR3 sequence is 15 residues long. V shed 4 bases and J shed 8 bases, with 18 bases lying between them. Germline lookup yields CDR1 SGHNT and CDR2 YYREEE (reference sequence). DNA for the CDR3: TGTGCCAGCAGCAAGAGGGAATGGCAAAACGAAAAACTGTTTTTT. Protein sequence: CASSKREWQNEKLFF.

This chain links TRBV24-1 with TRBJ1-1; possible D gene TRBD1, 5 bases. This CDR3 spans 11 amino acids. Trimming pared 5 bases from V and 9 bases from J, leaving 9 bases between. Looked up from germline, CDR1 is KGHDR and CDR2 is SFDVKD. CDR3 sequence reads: CATSAAGKAFF. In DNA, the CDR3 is TGTGCCACCAGTGCGGCAGGGAAAGCTTTCTTT.

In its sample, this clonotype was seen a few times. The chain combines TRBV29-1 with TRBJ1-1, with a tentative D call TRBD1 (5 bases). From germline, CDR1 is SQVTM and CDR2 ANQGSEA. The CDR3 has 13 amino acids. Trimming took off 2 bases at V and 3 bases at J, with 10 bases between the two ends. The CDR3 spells CSVEPDTHTEAFF. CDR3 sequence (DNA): TGCAGCGTTGAACCGGACACACACACTGAAGCTTTCTTT.

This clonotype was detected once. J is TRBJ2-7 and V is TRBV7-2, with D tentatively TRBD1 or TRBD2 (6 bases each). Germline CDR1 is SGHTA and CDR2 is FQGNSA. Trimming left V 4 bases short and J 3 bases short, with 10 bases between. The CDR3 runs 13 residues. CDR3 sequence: CASSSGDFYEQYF. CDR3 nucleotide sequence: TGTGCCAGCAGCTCAGGGGACTTCTACGAGCAGTACTTC. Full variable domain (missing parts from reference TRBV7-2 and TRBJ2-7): GAGVSQSPSNKVTEKGKDVELRCDPISGHTALYWYRQSLGQGLEFLIYFQGNSAPDKSGLPSDRFSAERTGGSVSTLTIQRTQQEDSAVYLCASSSGDFYEQYFGPGTRLTVT.

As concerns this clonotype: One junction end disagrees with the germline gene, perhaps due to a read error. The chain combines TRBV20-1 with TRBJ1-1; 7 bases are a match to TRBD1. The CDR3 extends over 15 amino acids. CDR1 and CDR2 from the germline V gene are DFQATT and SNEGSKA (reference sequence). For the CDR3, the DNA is TGCAGTGCTGGAGACAGGGTGAGGATGAACACTGAAGCTTTCTTT. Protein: CSAGDRVRMNTEAFF.

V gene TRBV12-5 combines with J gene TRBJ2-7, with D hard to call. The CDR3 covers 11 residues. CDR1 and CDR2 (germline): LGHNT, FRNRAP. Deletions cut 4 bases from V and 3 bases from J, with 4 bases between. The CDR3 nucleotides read TGTGCTAGTGGTTCAATCTACGAGCAGTACTTC. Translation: CASGSIYEQYF.

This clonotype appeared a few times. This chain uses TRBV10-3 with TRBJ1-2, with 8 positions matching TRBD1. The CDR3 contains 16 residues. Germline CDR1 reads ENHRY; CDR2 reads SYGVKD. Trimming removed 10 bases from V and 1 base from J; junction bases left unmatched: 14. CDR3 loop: CATIAKGTGDNYGYTF. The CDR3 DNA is TGTGCCACGATCGCTAAAGGGACAGGAGATAACTATGGCTACACCTTC.

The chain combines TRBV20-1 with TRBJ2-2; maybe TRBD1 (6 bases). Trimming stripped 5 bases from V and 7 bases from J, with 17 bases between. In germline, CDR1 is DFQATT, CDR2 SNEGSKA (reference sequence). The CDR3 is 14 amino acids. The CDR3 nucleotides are TGCAGTGCTGATACCGGGTCCAGGGGCGGGGAGCTGTTTTTT. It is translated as CSADTGSRGGELFF.

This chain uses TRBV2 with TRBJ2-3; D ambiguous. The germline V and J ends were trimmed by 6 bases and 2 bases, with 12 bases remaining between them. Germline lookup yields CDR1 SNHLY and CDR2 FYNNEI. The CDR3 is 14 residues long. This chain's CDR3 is CASRDPFTTDTQYF. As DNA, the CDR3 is TGTGCCAGCAGAGACCCATTCACCACAGATACGCAGTATTTT.

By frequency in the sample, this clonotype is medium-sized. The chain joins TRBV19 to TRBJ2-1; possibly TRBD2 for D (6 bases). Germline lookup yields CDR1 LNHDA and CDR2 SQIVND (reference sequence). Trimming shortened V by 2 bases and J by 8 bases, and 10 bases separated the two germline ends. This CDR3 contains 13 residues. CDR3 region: CASSIRGLDEQFF. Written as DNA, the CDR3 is TGTGCCAGTAGTATACGGGGGTTGGATGAGCAGTTCTTC.

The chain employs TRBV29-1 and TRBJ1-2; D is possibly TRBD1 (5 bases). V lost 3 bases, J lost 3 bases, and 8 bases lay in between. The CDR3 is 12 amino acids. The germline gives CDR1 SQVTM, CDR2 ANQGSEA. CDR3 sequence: CSVEGEYYGYTF. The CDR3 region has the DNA TGCAGCGTTGAGGGGGAATACTATGGCTACACCTTC.

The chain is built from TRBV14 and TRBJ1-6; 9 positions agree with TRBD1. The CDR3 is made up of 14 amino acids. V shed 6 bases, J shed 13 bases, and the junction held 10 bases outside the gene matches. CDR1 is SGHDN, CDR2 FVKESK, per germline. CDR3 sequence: CASSPQGARWPLHF. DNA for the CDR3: TGTGCCAGCAGTCCACAGGGGGCGAGGTGGCCCCTCCACTTT.

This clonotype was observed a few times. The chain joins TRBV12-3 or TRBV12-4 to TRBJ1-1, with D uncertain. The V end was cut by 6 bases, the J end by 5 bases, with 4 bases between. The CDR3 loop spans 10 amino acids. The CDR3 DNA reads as TGTGCCAGCAGGCGGACTGAAGCTTTCTTT. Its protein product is CASRRTEAFF.

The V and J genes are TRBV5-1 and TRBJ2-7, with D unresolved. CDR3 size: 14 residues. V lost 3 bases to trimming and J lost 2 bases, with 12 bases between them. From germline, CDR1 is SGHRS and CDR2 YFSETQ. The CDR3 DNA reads TGCGCCAGCAGCTCCGGCACAGCCGCCTACGAGCAGTACTTC. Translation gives CASSSGTAAYEQYF.

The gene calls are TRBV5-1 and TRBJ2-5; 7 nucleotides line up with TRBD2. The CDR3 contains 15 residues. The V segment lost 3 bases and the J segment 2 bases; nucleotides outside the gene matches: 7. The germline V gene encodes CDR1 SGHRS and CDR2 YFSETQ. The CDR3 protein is CASSSAGAPQETQYF. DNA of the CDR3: TGCGCCAGCAGCTCGGCGGGAGCGCCTCAAGAGACCCAGTACTTC.

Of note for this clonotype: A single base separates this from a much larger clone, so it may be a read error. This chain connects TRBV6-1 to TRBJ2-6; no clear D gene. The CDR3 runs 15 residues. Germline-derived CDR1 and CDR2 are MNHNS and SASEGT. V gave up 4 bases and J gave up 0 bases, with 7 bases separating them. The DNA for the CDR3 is TGTGCCAGCAGTGTAGGGAACTCTGGGGCCAACGTCCTGACTTTC. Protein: CASSVGNSGANVLTF.

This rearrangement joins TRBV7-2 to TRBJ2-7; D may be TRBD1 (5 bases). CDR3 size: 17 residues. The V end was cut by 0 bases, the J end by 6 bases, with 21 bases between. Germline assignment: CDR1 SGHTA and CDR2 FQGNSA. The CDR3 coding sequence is TGTGCCAGCAGCTTAGCGCTCCCTTTCGCAGGGAACGGCGAGCAGTACTTC. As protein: CASSLALPFAGNGEQYF.